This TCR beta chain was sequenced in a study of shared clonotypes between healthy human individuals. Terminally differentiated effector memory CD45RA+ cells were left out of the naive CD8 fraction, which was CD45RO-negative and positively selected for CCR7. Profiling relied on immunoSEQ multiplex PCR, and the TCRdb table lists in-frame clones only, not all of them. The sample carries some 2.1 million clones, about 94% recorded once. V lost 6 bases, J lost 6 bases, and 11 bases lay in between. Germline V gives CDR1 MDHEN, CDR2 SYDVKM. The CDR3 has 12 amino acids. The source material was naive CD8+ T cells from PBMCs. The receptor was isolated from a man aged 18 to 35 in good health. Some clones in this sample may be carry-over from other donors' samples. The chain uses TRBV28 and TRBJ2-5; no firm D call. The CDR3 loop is CASSPGVKTQYF. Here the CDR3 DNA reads TGTGCCAGCAGCCCAGGAGTGAAGACCCAGTACTTC.